These T cell receptor beta chains were read from a single sample in a study of response to subunit inactivated influenza vaccine. TCRdb re-called the RT-PCR reads with MiXCR, one entry per CDR3 protein. In the table there are about 650,000 distinct CDR3 sequences, about 15% of which are singletons. The source material was PBMCs from blood, sampled 11 to 12 days after vaccination. The receptors shown here come from a man in his fifties or sixties who received an inactivated influenza vaccine. The CDR3 runs from the conserved cysteine through the conserved F or W. The D gene is left open where the match is weak. Size values are once, few and many counts, or a class for expanded clones, and some rows have none.

D: .
J: TRBJ2-5
V: TRBV20-1
size: .
DNA: TGCAGTGCTAGAGATATGGGAAGGGGGGAGACCCAGTACTTC
CDR3: CSARDMGRGETQYF

D: .
J: TRBJ2-5
V: TRBV28
size: few
DNA: TGTGCCAGCAGGCCCTTGGGGCTCCAAGAGACCCAGTACTTC
CDR3: CASRPLGLQETQYF

D: TRBD2
J: TRBJ2-7
V: TRBV20-1
size: .
DNA: TGCAGTGCCCGGGACTACCTAACGGGTGAGCAGTACTTC
CDR3: CSARDYLTGEQYF

D: .
J: TRBJ2-5
V: TRBV5-1
size: few
DNA: TGCGCCAGCAGCTTGTCTACAGGGAGGGAGACCCAGTACTTC
CDR3: CASSLSTGRETQYF

D: TRBD2
J: TRBJ2-1
V: TRBV12-3/TRBV12-4
size: .
DNA: TGTGCCAGCAGACCCGGGGGGTATGAGCAGTTCTTC
CDR3: CASRPGGYEQFF

D: .
J: TRBJ2-5
V: TRBV28
size: .
DNA: TGTGCCACCCGAGAAGAGACCCAGTACTTC
CDR3: CATREETQYF

D: .
J: TRBJ1-2
V: TRBV20-1
size: few
DNA: TGCAGTGCTCCTCCCCCCGAAAACTATGGCTACACCTTC
CDR3: CSAPPPENYGYTF

D: TRBD1
J: TRBJ2-7
V: TRBV27
size: few
DNA: TGTGCCAGCAGTTTTCGAAGGGGGCTCTCCTACGAGCAGTACTTC
CDR3: CASSFRRGLSYEQYF

D: TRBD1
J: TRBJ1-1
V: TRBV5-1
size: .
DNA: TGCGCCAGCAGCTTGGTGACAGGGAAAGGGAACACTGAAGCTTTCTTT
CDR3: CASSLVTGKGNTEAFF

D: .
J: TRBJ2-3
V: TRBV6-1
size: .
DNA: TGTGCCAGCAGTGTCGGGTGGGGGGGCAGAGATACGCAGTATTTT
CDR3: CASSVGWGGRDTQYF

D: .
J: TRBJ1-1
V: TRBV3-1
size: few
DNA: TGTGCCAGCAGCCGGGTAACGAACACTGAAGCTTTCTTT
CDR3: CASSRVTNTEAFF

D: .
J: TRBJ1-6
V: TRBV6-2/TRBV6-3
size: .
DNA: TGTGCCAGCAGCGCAGGGATTTCACCCCTCCACTTT
CDR3: CASSAGISPLHF

D: .
J: TRBJ2-1
V: TRBV4-1
size: .
DNA: TGCGCCAGCAGCCCGTTGGGGGCATACAATGAGCAGTTCTTC
CDR3: CASSPLGAYNEQFF

D: TRBD1
J: TRBJ1-6
V: TRBV10-2
size: .
DNA: TGCGCCAGCTACTTAGTAGGGACAGGGATTTCACCCCTCCACTTT
CDR3: CASYLVGTGISPLHF

D: .
J: TRBJ2-1
V: TRBV28
size: .
DNA: TGTGCCAGCAGTTTTTCCCAGGGGCCCCGGAACAATGAGCAGTTCTTC
CDR3: CASSFSQGPRNNEQFF

D: TRBD2
J: TRBJ2-3
V: TRBV20-1
size: .
DNA: TGCAGTGCCAGCCCTAGCGGGAACACAGATACGCAGTATTTT
CDR3: CSASPSGNTDTQYF

D: .
J: TRBJ1-2
V: TRBV12-3/TRBV12-4
size: many
DNA: TGTGCCAGCAGTTCTGGCAGGGCCCGCTATGGCTACACCTTC
CDR3: CASSSGRARYGYTF

D: TRBD1
J: TRBJ2-7
V: TRBV6-5
size: .
DNA: TGTGCCATCAGTTACGACAGACAGGGGTGGATCGAGCAGTACTTC
CDR3: CAISYDRQGWIEQYF

D: TRBD1
J: TRBJ2-2
V: TRBV7-8
size: many
DNA: TGTGCCAGCAGCTTACTCCTAAGGGGACAGGGCAACACCGGGGAGCTGTTTTTT
CDR3: CASSLLLRGQGNTGELFF

D: TRBD1
J: TRBJ2-1
V: TRBV29-1
size: few
DNA: TGCAGCGTTGAGGGGACAGGGAGGTACAATGAGCAGTTCTTC
CDR3: CSVEGTGRYNEQFF

D: TRBD1
J: TRBJ1-1
V: TRBV29-1
size: .
DNA: TGCAGCGTGCGGACAGGGAGCGAGGCTTTCTTT
CDR3: CSVRTGSEAFF

D: .
J: TRBJ2-7
V: TRBV6-1
size: few
DNA: TGTGCCAGCAGACCGAGTTTTATAGGCTCCTACGAGCAGTACTTC
CDR3: CASRPSFIGSYEQYF

D: .
J: TRBJ2-7
V: TRBV10-3
size: many
DNA: TGTGCCATAAGAAAGACATCCGGGACCCAAGAGTACGAGCAGTACTTC
CDR3: CAIRKTSGTQEYEQYF

D: TRBD1
J: TRBJ1-5
V: TRBV20-1
size: .
DNA: TGCAGTGCCAAAGGGTCACAGGGGGCAGGTCAGCCCCAGCATTTT
CDR3: CSAKGSQGAGQPQHF

D: .
J: TRBJ2-1
V: TRBV5-4
size: once
DNA: TGTGCCAGCAGCTTTGAGGGTGAGCAGTTCTTC
CDR3: CASSFEGEQFF

D: .
J: TRBJ2-3
V: TRBV18
size: many
DNA: TGTGCCAGCTCACCACCGGTGAAAAGGGTAAGCCGGCCAGATACGCAGTATTTT
CDR3: CASSPPVKRVSRPDTQYF

D: TRBD1
J: TRBJ2-7
V: TRBV28
size: once
DNA: TGTGCCAGCAGTTCAGGAAGGGGGCAGTACGAGCAGTACTTC
CDR3: CASSSGRGQYEQYF

D: .
J: TRBJ2-1
V: TRBV13
size: few
DNA: TGTGCCAGCAGCCCCCGGGGGCGCCCCCCCTACAATGAGCAGTTCTTC
CDR3: CASSPRGRPPYNEQFF

D: TRBD1
J: TRBJ1-4
V: TRBV7-2
size: few
DNA: TGTGCCAGCAGCCCCCGACAGGGGAATAATGAAAAACTGTTTTTT
CDR3: CASSPRQGNNEKLFF

D: .
J: TRBJ2-3
V: TRBV30
size: .
DNA: TGTGCCTGGAGGACAGATACGCAGTATTTT
CDR3: CAWRTDTQYF

D: .
J: TRBJ1-3
V: TRBV28
size: .
DNA: TGTGCCAGCAGTTCCTCCCCTGGTATCACCATATATTTT
CDR3: CASSSSPGITIYF

D: TRBD1
J: TRBJ2-6
V: TRBV6-2/TRBV6-3
size: few
DNA: TGTGCCAGCACCTCCGTGACAGGGGTCCCGGGGGCCAACGTCCTGACTTTC
CDR3: CASTSVTGVPGANVLTF